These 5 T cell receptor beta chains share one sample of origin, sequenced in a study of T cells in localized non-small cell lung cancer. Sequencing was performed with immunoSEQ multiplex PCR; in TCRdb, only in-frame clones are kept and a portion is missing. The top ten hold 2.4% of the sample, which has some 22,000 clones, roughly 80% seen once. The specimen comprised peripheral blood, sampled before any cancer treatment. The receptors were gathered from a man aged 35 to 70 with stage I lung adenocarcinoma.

The chain's CDR3 is CASSQDAAGGVEQFF. CDR3 DNA: TGCGCCAGCAGCCAAGATGCTGCGGGCGGAGTTGAGCAGTTCTTC. The chain employs TRBV4-3 and TRBJ2-1; D perhaps matches TRBD2 (5 bases). Deletions cut 0 bases from V and 9 bases from J, with 15 bases between. The CDR3 sequence is 15 residues long. Per germline, CDR1 LGHNA and CDR2 YSLEER.

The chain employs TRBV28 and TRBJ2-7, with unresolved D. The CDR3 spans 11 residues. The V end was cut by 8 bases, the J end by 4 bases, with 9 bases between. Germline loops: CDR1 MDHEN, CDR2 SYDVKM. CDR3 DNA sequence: TGTGCCAGCGGCCTTGAATACGAGCAGTACTTC. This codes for CASGLEYEQYF.

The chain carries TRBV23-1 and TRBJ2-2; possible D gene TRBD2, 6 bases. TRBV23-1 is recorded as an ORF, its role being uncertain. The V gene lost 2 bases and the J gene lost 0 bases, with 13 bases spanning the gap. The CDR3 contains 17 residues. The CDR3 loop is CASSQSHWGANTGELFF. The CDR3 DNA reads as TGCGCCAGCAGTCAAAGTCATTGGGGGGCGAACACCGGGGAGCTGTTTTTT.

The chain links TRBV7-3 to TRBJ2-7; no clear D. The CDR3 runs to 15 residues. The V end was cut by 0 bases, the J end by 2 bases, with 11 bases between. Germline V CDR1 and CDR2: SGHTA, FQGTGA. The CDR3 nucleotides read TGTGCCAGCAGCTTAACCCCTTCTCCAACCTACGAGCAGTACTTC. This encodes CASSLTPSPTYEQYF.

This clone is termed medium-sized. The CDR3 coding sequence is TGTGCCAGCAGTGCCAGGGGTGGAAATTCACCCCTCCACTTT. This codes for CASSARGGNSPLHF. This sequence joins TRBV2 and TRBJ1-6, with D perhaps matching TRBD1 (6 bases). Trimming stripped 4 bases from V and 7 bases from J, with 11 bases between. The CDR3 is 14 residues long. From germline, CDR1 is SNHLY and CDR2 FYNNEI.